These 14 T cell receptor beta chains share one sample of origin, sequenced in a study of CD8 T cells in Susac syndrome. A quantity of about 0.45 to 1 ug RNA underwent reverse transcription using random hexamers. TCRdb re-called the immunoSEQ multiplex PCR reads with MiXCR, one entry per CDR3 protein. This repertoire shows some 220,000 distinct CDR3 sequences, about 95% found once; its top ten account for roughly 0.1%. Sequencing was performed on CD4+ T cells from PBMCs. The receptors originated from a human donor with multiple sclerosis.

The chain joins TRBV29-1 to TRBJ1-2, with D tentatively TRBD1 (6 bases). Germline CDR1 SQVTM, CDR2 ANQGSEA. The CDR3 extends over 14 amino acids. The ends were cut back, 7 bases at V and 3 bases at J, with 18 bases in the middle. CDR3 DNA sequence: TGCAGCGCCGAAGGGGGGTTGATAGACTATGGCTACACCTTC. Its translation: CSAEGGLIDYGYTF.

V usage is TRBV20-1 and J usage is TRBJ2-2; D is perhaps TRBD2 (5 bases). CDR1 is DFQATT, CDR2 SNEGSKA, per germline (reference sequence). Trimming took 4 bases from V and 2 from J, leaving 14 bases between them. CDR3 length equals 15 residues. CDR3 amino acids: CSAIARSSNTGELFF. DNA of the CDR3: TGCAGTGCTATAGCAAGGTCTAGCAACACCGGGGAGCTGTTTTTT.

V usage is TRBV20-1 and J usage is TRBJ2-1; no clear D gene. V gave up 3 bases and J gave up 5 bases, with 14 bases separating them. The CDR3 consists of 14 residues. In germline, CDR1 is DFQATT, CDR2 SNEGSKA (reference sequence). The CDR3 DNA follows: TGCAGTGCTAGCCTCCGGCTTCCCAACAATGAGCAGTTCTTC. It is translated as CSASLRLPNNEQFF.

This sequence joins TRBV20-1 and TRBJ2-5, with D maybe TRBD1 (5 bases). Trimming removed 6 bases from V and 3 bases from J, with 14 bases in between. This CDR3 has 13 residues. Per germline, CDR1 DFQATT and CDR2 SNEGSKA (reference sequence). CDR3 amino acids: CSAINFREETQYF. CDR3 DNA sequence: TGCAGTGCAATCAACTTCAGGGAAGAGACCCAGTACTTC.

This chain uses TRBV6-5 with TRBJ1-5; possible D gene TRBD1, 6 bases. The CDR3 is 13 amino acids. V shed 8 bases and J shed 1 base, with 9 bases lying between them. Looked up from germline, CDR1 is MNHEY and CDR2 is SVGAGI. CDR3 in DNA: TGTGCCAGCGGCACAGGGAGCAATCAGCCCCAGCATTTT. Its translation is CASGTGSNQPQHF.

CDR3 sequence reads: CSVEAGVVEQFF. The CDR3 region has the DNA TGCAGCGTTGAGGCGGGAGTTGTTGAGCAGTTCTTC. This chain uses TRBV29-1 with TRBJ2-1, with 7 bases aligning to TRBD2. CDR1 and CDR2 from the germline V gene are SQVTM and ANQGSEA. The length of the CDR3 is 12 residues. The ends lost 3 bases at V and 9 bases at J; junction bases unmatched: 5.

This chain connects TRBV29-1 to TRBJ2-7, with 8 bases that match TRBD1. After removal of 6 bases from V and 3 bases from J, the junction contained 1 base not matched to a gene. CDR3 length: 11 residues. Germline loops: CDR1 SQVTM, CDR2 ANQGSEA. The CDR3 is CSVDRGYEQYF. The CDR3 DNA follows: TGCAGCGTCGACAGGGGCTACGAGCAGTACTTC.

This clonotype was seen just once. This chain links TRBV6-5 with TRBJ1-2, with D unresolved. Trimming removed 9 bases from V and 2 bases from J, with 7 bases in between. CDR3 length equals 11 residues. Germline CDR1 is MNHEY and CDR2 is SVGAGI. CDR3 amino acids: CARGNNYGYTF. The CDR3 region has the DNA TGTGCCAGGGGTAACAACTATGGCTACACCTTC.

This chain links TRBV10-3 with TRBJ2-7; TRBD1 might be the D (5 bases). This CDR3 contains 15 residues. CDR1 is ENHRY and CDR2 is SYGVKD in the germline V gene. V lost 6 bases, J lost 3 bases, and 18 bases lay in between. CDR3 in amino acids: CAIRASLDSNYEQYF. In DNA, the CDR3 is TGTGCCATCAGGGCATCCTTAGACAGCAACTACGAGCAGTACTTC.

This chain joins TRBV12-5 and TRBJ1-1; no reliable D call. The ends were cut back, 4 bases at V and 4 bases at J, with 13 bases in the middle. The germline CDR1 and CDR2 sequences are LGHNT and FRNRAP. The CDR3 contains 14 residues. This CDR3 reads CASGYNLPGTEAFF. In DNA, the CDR3 is TGTGCTAGTGGTTACAACCTCCCCGGCACTGAAGCTTTCTTT.

The chain combines TRBV5-1 with TRBJ2-7; 7 nucleotides align to TRBD1. There are 15 residues in the CDR3. After removal of 1 base from V and 7 bases from J, the junction contained 11 bases not matched to a gene. Germline V gene sequence: CDR1 SGHRS, CDR2 YFSETQ. The CDR3 protein is CASSLNRGAPGEQYF. Here the CDR3 DNA reads TGCGCCAGCAGCTTGAACAGGGGTGCTCCGGGTGAGCAGTACTTC.

The gene calls are TRBV14 and TRBJ2-7; either TRBD1 or TRBD2 may supply D (5 bases each). Germline V lookup: CDR1 SGHDN, CDR2 FVKESK. This CDR3 is built from 15 residues. V was pared by 4 bases and J by 6 bases, with 19 bases between. CDR3 sequence (DNA): TGTGCCAGCAGCCGGACCGGGACGACCTATGGCGAGCAGTACTTC. Its translation: CASSRTGTTYGEQYF. Full variable domain (remainder filled in from reference TRBV14 and TRBJ2-7): EAGVTQFPSHSVIEKGQTVTLRCDPISGHDNLYWYRRVMGKEIKFLLHFVKESKQDESGMPNNRFLAERTGGTYSTLKVQPAELEDSGVYFCASSRTGTTYGEQYFGPGTRLTVT.

This clonotype was detected once. This sequence joins TRBV29-1 and TRBJ2-3; 10 positions match TRBD1. CDR3 length equals 15 residues. Germline-derived CDR1 and CDR2 are SQVTM and ANQGSEA. V trimming: 7 bases; J trimming: 3 bases; junction bases outside the gene matches: 10. CDR3 protein: CSAPSRDRGTDTQYF. The CDR3 DNA reads as TGCAGCGCGCCCTCCCGGGACAGGGGAACAGATACGCAGTATTTT.

V gene TRBV30 combines with J gene TRBJ1-3; tentatively, D is TRBD1 (6 bases). Trimming took off 8 bases at V and 4 bases at J, with 12 bases between the two ends. Germline CDR1 is GTSNPN and CDR2 is SVGIG (reference sequence). This CDR3 contains 12 residues. CDR3 region: CAAGQGGNTIYF. The CDR3 coding sequence is TGTGCCGCGGGCCAGGGGGGAAACACCATATATTTT.